Sequencing of this T cell receptor (beta chain) was carried out in a study of T cell responses to AZD1222 COVID-19 vaccine. Study-wide findings and caveats: Regions 160-218 and 743-854 held dominance among vaccine-associated CD4 TCRs, which spanned spike. Two AZD1222 doses significantly raised spike-specific TCR breadth and depth over controls. Reportedly, nearly half of unique spike TCRs recognized epitopes outside B.1.351/B.1.1.7 mutations.

The germline CDR1 and CDR2 sequences are SEHNR and FQNEAQ (reference sequence). J was trimmed by 4 bases and V by 6 bases; bases with no gene match: 10. This CDR3 is built from 15 residues. TCRdb's table, derived via immunoSEQ multiplex PCR, lists solely in-frame clones and lacks some. The sample includes some 170,000 clones, over 80% seen only once; the top ten take more than 3.5%. This clone was seen only once. Its cognate antigen is unknown. This specimen consisted of peripheral blood, obtained 28 days after the second dose of the MenACWY control vaccine. The chain combines TRBV7-9 with TRBJ2-7, with 9 bases that match TRBD1. This TCR derives from an adult who received the MenACWY meningococcal vaccine as a control. CDR3 bases: TGTGCCAGCAGTACCGGGACAGGGATATTTTACGAGCAGTACTTC. It yields the protein CASSTGTGIFYEQYF. Together with reference TRBV7-9 and TRBJ2-7, the CDR3 gives the full variable domain: DTGVSQNPRHKITKRGQNVTFRCDPISEHNRLYWYRQTLGQGPEFLTYFQNEAQLEKSRLLSDRFSAERPKGSFSTLEIQRTEQGDSAMYLCASSTGTGIFYEQYFGPGTRLTVT.